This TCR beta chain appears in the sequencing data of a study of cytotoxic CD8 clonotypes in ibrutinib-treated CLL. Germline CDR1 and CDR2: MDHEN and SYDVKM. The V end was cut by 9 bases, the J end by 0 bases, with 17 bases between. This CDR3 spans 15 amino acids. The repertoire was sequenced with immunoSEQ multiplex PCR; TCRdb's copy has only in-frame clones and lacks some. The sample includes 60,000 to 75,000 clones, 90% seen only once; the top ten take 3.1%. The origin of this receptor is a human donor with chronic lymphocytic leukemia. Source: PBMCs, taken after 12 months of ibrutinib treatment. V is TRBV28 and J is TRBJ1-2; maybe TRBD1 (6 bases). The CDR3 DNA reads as TGTGCCAGTCAGGACAGTAAGGGCGCTAACTATGGCTACACCTTC. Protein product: CASQDSKGANYGYTF.